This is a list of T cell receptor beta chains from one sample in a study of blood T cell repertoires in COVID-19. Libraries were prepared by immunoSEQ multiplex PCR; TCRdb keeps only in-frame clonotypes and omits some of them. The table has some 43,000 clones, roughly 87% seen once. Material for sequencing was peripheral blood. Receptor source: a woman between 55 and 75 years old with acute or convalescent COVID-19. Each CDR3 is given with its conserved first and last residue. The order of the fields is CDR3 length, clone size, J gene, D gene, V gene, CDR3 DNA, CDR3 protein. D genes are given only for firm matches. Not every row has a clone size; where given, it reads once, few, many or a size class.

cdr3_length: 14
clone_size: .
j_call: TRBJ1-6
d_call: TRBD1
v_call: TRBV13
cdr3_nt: TGTGCCAGCAGTAACTACAGGGGTGGCTCACCCCTCCACTTT
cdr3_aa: CASSNYRGGSPLHF

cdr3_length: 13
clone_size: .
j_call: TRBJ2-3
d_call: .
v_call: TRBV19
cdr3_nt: TGTGCCAGCCTAGAGGGCGGCACAGATACGCAGTATTTT
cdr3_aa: CASLEGGTDTQYF

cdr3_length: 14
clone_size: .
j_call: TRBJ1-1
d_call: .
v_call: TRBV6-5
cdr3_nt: TGTGCCAGCATGGGAGGGGCGGGGGACACTGAAGCTTTCTTT
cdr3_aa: CASMGGAGDTEAFF

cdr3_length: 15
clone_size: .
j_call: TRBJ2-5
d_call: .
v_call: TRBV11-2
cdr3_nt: TGTGCCAGCAGCTTAGGTGTACCGGGAGAAGAGACCCAGTACTTC
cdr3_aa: CASSLGVPGEETQYF

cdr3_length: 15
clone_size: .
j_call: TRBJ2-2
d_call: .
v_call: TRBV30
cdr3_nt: TGTGCCTGGAGTGTACTTATGTCAGGGGCCGGGGAGCTGTTTTTT
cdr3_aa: CAWSVLMSGAGELFF

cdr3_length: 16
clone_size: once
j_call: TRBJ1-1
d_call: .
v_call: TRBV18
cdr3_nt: TGTGCCAGCTCACTGAGGGAAGCAGGGGCGAACACTGAAGCTTTCTTT
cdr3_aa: CASSLREAGANTEAFF

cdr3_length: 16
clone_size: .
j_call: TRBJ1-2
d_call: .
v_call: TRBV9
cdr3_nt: TGTGCCAGCAGCCCCTACGACCACAGGGTTAGCTATGGCTACACCTTC
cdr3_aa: CASSPYDHRVSYGYTF

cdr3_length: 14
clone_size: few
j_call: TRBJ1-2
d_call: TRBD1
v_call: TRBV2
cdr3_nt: TGTGCCAGCTGGGGACAGATTTATTCCTATGGCTACACCTTC
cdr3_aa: CASWGQIYSYGYTF

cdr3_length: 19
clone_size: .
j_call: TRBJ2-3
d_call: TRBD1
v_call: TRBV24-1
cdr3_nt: TGTGCCACCAGTGGCGGGAGGGACAGGGGGCTAGAGTTCACAGATACGCAGTATTTT
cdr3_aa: CATSGGRDRGLEFTDTQYF

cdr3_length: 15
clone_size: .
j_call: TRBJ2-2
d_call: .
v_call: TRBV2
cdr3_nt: TGTGCCAGCAGTGACAGGGGTCGGAACACCGGGGAGCTGTTTTTT
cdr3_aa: CASSDRGRNTGELFF

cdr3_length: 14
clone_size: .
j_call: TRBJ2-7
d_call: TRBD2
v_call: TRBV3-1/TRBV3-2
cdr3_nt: TGTGCCAGCAGCCGCGGGGGGCTTCCCCACGAGCAGTACTTC
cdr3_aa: CASSRGGLPHEQYF

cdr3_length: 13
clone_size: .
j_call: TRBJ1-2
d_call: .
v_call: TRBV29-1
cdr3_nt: TGCAGCGTTTTTTCCGAGGGCCTCTATGGCTACACCTTC
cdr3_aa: CSVFSEGLYGYTF

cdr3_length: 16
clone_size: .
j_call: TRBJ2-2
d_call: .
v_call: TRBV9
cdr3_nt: TGTGCCAGCAGCGTAGTTTGGCAGCGAAACACCGGGGAGCTGTTTTTT
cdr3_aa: CASSVVWQRNTGELFF

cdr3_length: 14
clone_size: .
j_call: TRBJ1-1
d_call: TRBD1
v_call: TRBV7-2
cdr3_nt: TGTGCCAGCAGCTTGGGACAGATGAACACTGAAGCTTTCTTT
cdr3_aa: CASSLGQMNTEAFF

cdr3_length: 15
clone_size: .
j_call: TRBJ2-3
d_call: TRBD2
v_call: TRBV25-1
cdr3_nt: TGTGCCAGCAGTGTGGGAGCGGGGGCGGGGGATACGCAGTATTTT
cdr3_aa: CASSVGAGAGDTQYF

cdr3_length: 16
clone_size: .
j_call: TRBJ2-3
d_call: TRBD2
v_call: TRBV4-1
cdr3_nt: TGCGCCAGCAGCCAAGGGGCTAGCGGGGGACGAGATACGCAGTATTTT
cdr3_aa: CASSQGASGGRDTQYF

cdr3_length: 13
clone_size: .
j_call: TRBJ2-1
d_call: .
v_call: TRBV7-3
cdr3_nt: TGTGCCAGCAGCTTAGCCGGGGGAGATGAGCAGTTCTTC
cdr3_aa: CASSLAGGDEQFF

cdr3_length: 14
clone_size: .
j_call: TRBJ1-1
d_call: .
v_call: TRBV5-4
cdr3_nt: TGTGCCAGCACCCACCCTGGGGAGAAAACTGAAGCTTTCTTT
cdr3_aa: CASTHPGEKTEAFF

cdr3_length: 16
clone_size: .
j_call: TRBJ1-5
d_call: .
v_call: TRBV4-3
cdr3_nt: TGCGCCAGCAGCCAAGAATGGCTTAATAGCAATCAGCCCCAGCATTTT
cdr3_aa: CASSQEWLNSNQPQHF

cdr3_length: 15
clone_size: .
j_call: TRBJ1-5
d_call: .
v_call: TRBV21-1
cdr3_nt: TGTGCCAGCAGCAAAGACACAGATAGCAATCAGCCCCAGCATTTT
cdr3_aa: CASSKDTDSNQPQHF

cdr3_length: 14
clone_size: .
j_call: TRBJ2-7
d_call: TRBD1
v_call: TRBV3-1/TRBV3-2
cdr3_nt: TGTGCCAGCAGCGTGGGACAGGGGTTAGGCGAGCAGTACTTC
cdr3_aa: CASSVGQGLGEQYF

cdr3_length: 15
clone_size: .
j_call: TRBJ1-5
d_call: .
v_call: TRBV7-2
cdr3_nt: TGTGCCAGCAGCCGGCGGGGGGGCGTCAGTCAGCCCCAGCATTTT
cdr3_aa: CASSRRGGVSQPQHF

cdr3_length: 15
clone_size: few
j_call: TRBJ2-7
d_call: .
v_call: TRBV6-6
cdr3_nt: TGTGCCAGCAGTTTGTCCGGGACTGCGTCCTACGAGCAGTACTTC
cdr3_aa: CASSLSGTASYEQYF

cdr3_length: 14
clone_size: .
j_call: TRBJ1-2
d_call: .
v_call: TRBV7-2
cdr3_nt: TGTGCCAGCAGAGCGACCGGGAATTTTGCTGGCTACACCTTC
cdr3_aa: CASRATGNFAGYTF

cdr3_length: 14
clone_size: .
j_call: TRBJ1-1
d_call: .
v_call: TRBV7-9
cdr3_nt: TGTGCCAGCAGCTCAAGACAGGTAAACACTGAAGCTTTCTTT
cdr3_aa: CASSSRQVNTEAFF

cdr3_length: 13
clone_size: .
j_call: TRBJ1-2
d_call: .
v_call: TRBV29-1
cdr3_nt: TGCAGCTCCCACTCCCCCCTGGGCCCGGGCTACACCTTC
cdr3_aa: CSSHSPLGPGYTF

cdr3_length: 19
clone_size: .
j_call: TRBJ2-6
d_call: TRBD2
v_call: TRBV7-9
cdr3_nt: TGTGCCAGCAGCTTCTCGGTTGTTAGCGGGGGCTCTGGGGCCAACGTCCTGACTTTC
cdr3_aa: CASSFSVVSGGSGANVLTF

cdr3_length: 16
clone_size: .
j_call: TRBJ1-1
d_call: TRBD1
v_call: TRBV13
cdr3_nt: TGTGCCAGCAGCTTAAGGGACAGACTCATGAACACTGAAGCTTTCTTT
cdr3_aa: CASSLRDRLMNTEAFF

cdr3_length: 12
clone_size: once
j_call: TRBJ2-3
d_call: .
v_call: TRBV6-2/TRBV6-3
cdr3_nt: TGTGCCAGCAGTTACTTCCGAGGTGGGCAGTATTTT
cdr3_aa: CASSYFRGGQYF

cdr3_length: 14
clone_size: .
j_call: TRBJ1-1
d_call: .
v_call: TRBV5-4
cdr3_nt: TGTGCCAGCAGCTTCAAACAGTCATACACTGAAGCTTTCTTT
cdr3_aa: CASSFKQSYTEAFF

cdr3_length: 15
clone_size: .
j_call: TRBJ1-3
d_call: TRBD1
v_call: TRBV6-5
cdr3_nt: TGTGCCAGCAGGTCGGACAGGTCCTCTGGAAACACCATATATTTT
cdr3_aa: CASRSDRSSGNTIYF

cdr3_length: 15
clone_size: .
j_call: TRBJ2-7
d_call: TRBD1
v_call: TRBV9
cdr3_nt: TGTGCCAGCAGCGTAGGAGGGGACAGCCCCTACGAGCAGTACTTC
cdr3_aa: CASSVGGDSPYEQYF

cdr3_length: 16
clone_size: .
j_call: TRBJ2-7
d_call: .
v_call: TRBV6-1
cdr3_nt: TGTGCCAGCAGTGAAAGGCAAACTGACAGGTTCCACGAGCAGTACTTC
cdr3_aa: CASSERQTDRFHEQYF

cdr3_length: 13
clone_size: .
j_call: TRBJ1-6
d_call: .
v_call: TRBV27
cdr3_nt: TGTGCCAGCAGCCCCGACAAAAGGTCACCCCTCCACTTT
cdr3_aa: CASSPDKRSPLHF

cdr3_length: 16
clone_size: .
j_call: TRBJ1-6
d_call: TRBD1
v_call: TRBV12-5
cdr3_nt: TGTGCTAGTGGTTACAGGGGGCAACCCAATAATTCACCCCTCCACTTT
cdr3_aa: CASGYRGQPNNSPLHF

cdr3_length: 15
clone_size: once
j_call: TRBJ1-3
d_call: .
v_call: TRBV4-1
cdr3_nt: TGCGCCAGCAGCCAAGATCCCGGGTATGGAAACACCATATATTTT
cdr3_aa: CASSQDPGYGNTIYF

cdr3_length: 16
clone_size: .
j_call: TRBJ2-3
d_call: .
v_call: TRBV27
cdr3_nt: TGTGCCAGCAGTTTATCTGCCAGGCCTAGCACAGATACGCAGTATTTT
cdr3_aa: CASSLSARPSTDTQYF

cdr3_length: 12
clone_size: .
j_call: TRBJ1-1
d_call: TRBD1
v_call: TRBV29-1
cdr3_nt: TGCAGCGTTTCCCGGACAGGCACTGAAGCTTTCTTT
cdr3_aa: CSVSRTGTEAFF

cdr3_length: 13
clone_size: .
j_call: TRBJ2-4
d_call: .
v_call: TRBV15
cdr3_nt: TGTGCCACCAGCAGAGTACAGGGCCACATTCAGTACTTC
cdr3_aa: CATSRVQGHIQYF

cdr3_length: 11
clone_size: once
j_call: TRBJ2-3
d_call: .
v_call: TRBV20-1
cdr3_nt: TGCAGTGCTCCCCTCGGGGATACGCAGTATTTT
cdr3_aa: CSAPLGDTQYF

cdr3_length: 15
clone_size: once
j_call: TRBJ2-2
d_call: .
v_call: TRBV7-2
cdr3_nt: TGTGCCAGCAGCCCCAGGGTTGGTTTGGCCGGGGAGCTGTTTTTT
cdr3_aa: CASSPRVGLAGELFF

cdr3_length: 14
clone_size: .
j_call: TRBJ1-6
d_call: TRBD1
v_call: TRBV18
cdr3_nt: TGTGCCAGCTCACCCGGACAGGGAAATTCACCCCTCCACTTT
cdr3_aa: CASSPGQGNSPLHF

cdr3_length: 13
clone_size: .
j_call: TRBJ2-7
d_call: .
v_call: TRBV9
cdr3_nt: TGTGCCAGCAGCGTAGGTCAGGATAACGAGCAGTACTTC
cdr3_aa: CASSVGQDNEQYF

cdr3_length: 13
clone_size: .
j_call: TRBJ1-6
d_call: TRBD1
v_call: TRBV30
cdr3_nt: TGTGCCTATCGGGACAGGGAAAATTCACCCCTCCACTTT
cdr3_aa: CAYRDRENSPLHF

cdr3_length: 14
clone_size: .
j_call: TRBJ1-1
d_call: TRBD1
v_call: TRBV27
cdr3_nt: TGTGCCAGCAGAGACAACAGGGGGAGGGTTGAAGCTTTCTTT
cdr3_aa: CASRDNRGRVEAFF

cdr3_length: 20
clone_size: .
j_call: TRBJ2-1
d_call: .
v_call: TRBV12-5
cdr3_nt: TGTGCTAGTGGTTCGCCTGTGGACAGACAAACAGGAAGGTCCTACAATGAGCAGTTCTTC
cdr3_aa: CASGSPVDRQTGRSYNEQFF